The 26 T cell receptor beta chains below come from one sample, sequenced in a study of blood T cell repertoires in COVID-19. Only in-frame clones appear in the TCRdb table, and some are missing; sequencing was by immunoSEQ multiplex PCR. This sample has 45,000 to 70,000 clones, with about 85% found just once. Sequences were obtained from peripheral blood. Source of these receptors: a woman of 80 years or more with acute or convalescent COVID-19.

The V call is TRBV19, the J call TRBJ1-6, with D hard to call. Trimming left V 3 bases short and J 3 bases short, with 12 bases between. Looked up from germline, CDR1 is LNHDA and CDR2 is SQIVND (reference sequence). The CDR3 runs to 16 residues. DNA for the CDR3: TGTGCCAGTAGTATCACAACGGGAAACTATAATTCACCCCTCCACTTT. This translates into CASSITTGNYNSPLHF.

V is TRBV3-1 (or the pseudogene TRBV3-2) and J is TRBJ2-3; 9 bases align to TRBD2. J gave up 1 base and V 1 base, and 9 bases lay outside the gene matches. Per the germline V gene, CDR1 is LGHDT and CDR2 is YNNKEL (reference sequence). CDR3 length equals 18 residues. CDR3 nucleotide sequence: TGTGCCAGCAGCCAAGGTCTAGCGGGGTTAAGGGGCACAGATACGCAGTATTTT. Its protein product is CASSQGLAGLRGTDTQYF.

The chain uses TRBV19 and TRBJ1-2, with D perhaps matching TRBD1 (6 bases). V gave up 6 bases and J gave up 2 bases, with 10 bases separating them. This CDR3 contains 13 residues. Germline-derived CDR1 and CDR2 are LNHDA and SQIVND (reference sequence). In DNA form, the CDR3 reads TGTGCCAGTAGGCAGGGGTTAAACTATGGCTACACCTTC. Translating it yields CASRQGLNYGYTF. Variable domain in full (rest from reference TRBV19 and TRBJ1-2): DGGITQSPKYLFRKEGQNVTLSCEQNLNHDAMYWYRQDPGQGLRLIYYSQIVNDFQKGDIAEGYSVSREKKESFPLTVTSAQKNPTAFYLCASRQGLNYGYTFGSGTRLTVV.

V usage is TRBV5-4 and J usage is TRBJ2-5; tentatively, D is TRBD2 (5 bases). Trimming shortened V by 0 bases and J by 5 bases, and 11 bases separated the two germline ends. This CDR3 is 14 amino acids long. Germline CDR1 SGHNT, CDR2 YYREEE (reference sequence). In nucleotides, the CDR3 is TGTGCCAGCAGCTTGGTGGCTAGCCTGGAGACCCAGTACTTC. Encoded protein: CASSLVASLETQYF.

The chain combines TRBV10-3 with TRBJ1-1; D remains ambiguous. Germline CDR1 is ENHRY and CDR2 is SYGVKD. This CDR3 has 13 amino acids. V shed 0 bases and J shed 5 bases, with 7 bases lying between them. DNA of the CDR3: TGTGCCATCAGTGAGTCTGTTATTACTGAAGCTTTCTTT. Translation: CAISESVITEAFF.

The chain links TRBV7-2 to TRBJ1-2, with 7 bases fitting TRBD1. The CDR3 has 15 residues. V shed 8 bases, J shed 5 bases, and the junction held 14 bases outside the gene matches. Per the germline V gene, CDR1 is SGHTA and CDR2 is FQGNSA. The CDR3 region is CASRLGRDRQYGYTF. CDR3 nucleotides: TGTGCCAGCCGGCTCGGGAGGGACAGACAATATGGCTACACCTTC.

The V call is TRBV5-4, the J call TRBJ2-3; a possible D gene is TRBD2 (6 bases). The germline V and J ends were trimmed by 1 base and 2 bases, with 14 bases remaining between them. This CDR3 contains 16 residues. CDR1 SGHNT and CDR2 YYREEE come from the germline V gene (reference sequence). In DNA, the CDR3 is TGTGCCAGCAGCTTGTATCTGGAGGGACCCACAGATACGCAGTATTTT. It encodes CASSLYLEGPTDTQYF.

The chain has TRBV11-2 and TRBJ1-2; 7 bases map to TRBD1. Trimming took 2 bases from V and 1 from J; bases not matched to a gene: 4. CDR1 is SGHAT and CDR2 is FQNNGV in the germline V gene. This CDR3 is 15 amino acids long. In nucleotides, the CDR3 is TGTGCCAGCAGCTTATTGGGACAGCATAACTATGGCTACACCTTC. Protein product: CASSLLGQHNYGYTF.

V is TRBV25-1 and J is TRBJ2-7, with TRBD2 matching over 14 bases. The CDR3 extends over 18 amino acids. Germline CDR1 is MGHDK and CDR2 is SYGVNS. Unmatched junction bases numbered 12, after V lost 6 bases and J lost 2 bases. The CDR3 here is CASSPLGLAGARAYEQYF. CDR3 coding DNA: TGTGCCAGCAGCCCCCTGGGACTAGCGGGGGCCCGCGCCTACGAGCAGTACTTC.

Details on this clone: Other DNA sequences in this sample translate to the same CDR3. The genes are TRBV3-1 (or the pseudogene TRBV3-2) and TRBJ1-2; D gene ambiguous. Trimming pared 1 base from V and 2 bases from J, leaving 5 bases between. The CDR3 contains 13 residues. CDR1 is LGHDT, CDR2 YNNKEL, per germline (reference sequence). The CDR3 coding sequence is TGTGCCAGCAGCCAAGGAGGGAACTATGGCTACACCTTC. Its translation: CASSQGGNYGYTF.

The chain recombines TRBV6-5 with TRBJ1-1; 9 bases map to TRBD1. Germline V CDR1 and CDR2: MNHEY, SVGAGI. The CDR3 is made up of 13 amino acids. The V and J ends lost 6 bases and 4 bases, in that order; junction bases with no gene match: 3. The CDR3 spells CASRGQGFTEAFF. CDR3 nucleotides: TGTGCCAGCAGGGGACAGGGTTTCACTGAAGCTTTCTTT.

The chain employs TRBV18 and TRBJ1-1; 7 bases are shared with TRBD1. CDR1 and CDR2 (germline): KGHSH, LQKENI. CDR3 size: 15 residues. V shed 3 bases, J shed 0 bases, and the junction held 4 bases outside the gene matches. The CDR3 DNA sequence: TGTGCCAGCTCACCGCTCGGGACAGTGAACACTGAAGCTTTCTTT. Its translation is CASSPLGTVNTEAFF.

The chain is built from TRBV2 and TRBJ1-2, with D possibly TRBD1 on 6 matching bases. This CDR3 is 15 amino acids long. CDR1 and CDR2 (germline): SNHLY, FYNNEI. The ends were cut back, 6 bases at V and 0 bases at J, with 14 bases in the middle. The CDR3 reads CASRLEGVANYGYTF. The CDR3 nucleotides read TGTGCCAGCAGACTCGAGGGGGTTGCTAACTATGGCTACACCTTC.

This clone was counted a single time. V and J are TRBV11-2 and TRBJ1-1; the D gene is possibly TRBD1 (6 bases). Germline CDR1 is SGHAT and CDR2 is FQNNGV. V gave up 4 bases and J gave up 6 bases, with 18 bases separating them. The CDR3 is 15 amino acids. The DNA for the CDR3 is TGTGCCAGCAGCTCCCTCACAGGGCGGGTTCCTGAAGCTTTCTTT. Its translation is CASSSLTGRVPEAFF.

This chain uses TRBV4-2 with TRBJ1-2; tentative D call: TRBD1 (6 bases). Germline V gene lookup returns CDR1 LGHNA and CDR2 YNFKEQ. The CDR3 totals 18 residues. The V and J ends lost 0 bases and 0 bases respectively, with 17 bases between them. The CDR3 DNA reads as TGTGCCAGCAGCCAAGATAGGTCAGGGGCCCCAACTAACTATGGCTACACCTTC. It yields the protein CASSQDRSGAPTNYGYTF.

V gene TRBV4-2 combines with J gene TRBJ2-3; 9 bases match TRBD2. Germline V gene sequence: CDR1 LGHNA, CDR2 YNFKEQ. The CDR3 consists of 17 residues. The V gene end was trimmed by 0 bases and the J gene end by 2 bases; junction bases not matched to a gene: 6. CDR3: CASSQDGRGGHTDTQYF. CDR3 nucleotide sequence: TGTGCCAGCAGCCAAGATGGGCGGGGGGGCCACACAGATACGCAGTATTTT.

The chain uses TRBV30 and TRBJ1-5; 9 nucleotides align to TRBD1. This CDR3 is 14 amino acids long. J lost 5 bases, V lost 3 bases, and 5 bases had no gene match. The germline gives CDR1 GTSNPN, CDR2 SVGIG (reference sequence). In DNA form, the CDR3 reads TGTGCCTGGAGCCGGGACAGGGTCGATCAGCCCCAGCATTTT. This sequence encodes CAWSRDRVDQPQHF.

The J gene is TRBJ2-7, the V gene TRBV6-5; the match to TRBD1 covers 8 bases. Germline V gene data show CDR1 as MNHEY and CDR2 as SVGAGI. V trimming: 0 bases; J trimming: 7 bases; junction bases outside the gene matches: 8. This CDR3 comprises 15 residues. The CDR3 bases are TGTGCCAGCAGTTACTCTCCGACAGGGGTCTTGGAGCAGTACTTC. Translated: CASSYSPTGVLEQYF.

The chain couples TRBV29-1 to TRBJ2-1; a weak D match, TRBD2 (6 bases). This CDR3 is 14 amino acids long. With 1 base removed from V and 3 bases from J, the gap between germline ends came to 10 bases. The germline CDR1 and CDR2 sequences are SQVTM and ANQGSEA. The CDR3 here is CSVEGGVVYNEQFF. In nucleotides, the CDR3 is TGCAGCGTTGAAGGCGGGGTAGTCTACAATGAGCAGTTCTTC.

This chain connects TRBV5-1 to TRBJ2-3; TRBD1 matches 8 bases. This CDR3 is built from 15 residues. Germline CDR1 SGHRS, CDR2 YFSETQ. V shed 6 bases and J 4 bases; nucleotides not matched to a gene: 10. The CDR3 bases are TGCGCCAGCACTGGGGGACAGGTAGTAGCAGATACGCAGTATTTT. It yields the protein CASTGGQVVADTQYF.

This rearrangement joins TRBV15 to TRBJ2-1; weak D call: TRBD1 (6 bases). This CDR3 spans 15 amino acids. V lost 0 bases and J lost 6, with 12 bases in between. Germline V lookup: CDR1 LNHNV, CDR2 YYDKDF (reference sequence). The CDR3: CATSRDRGTVNEQFF. The CDR3 region has the DNA TGTGCCACCAGCAGAGATAGGGGGACGGTCAATGAGCAGTTCTTC.

The chain is built from TRBV29-1 and TRBJ1-1; D unclear. The CDR3 length is 11 residues. The germline gives CDR1 SQVTM, CDR2 ANQGSEA. V shed 6 bases and J shed 7 bases, with 12 bases lying between them. The CDR3 bases are TGCAGCGTCGCTGTGTTAGTTGAAGCTTTCTTT. This translates into CSVAVLVEAFF.

This clone was detected a few times. V is TRBV2 and J is TRBJ1-4; no reliable D call. The CDR3 has 15 amino acids. CDR1 and CDR2 from the germline V gene are SNHLY and FYNNEI. V lost 5 bases, J lost 4 bases, and 14 bases lay in between. CDR3 loop: CASSSIPGINEKLFF. CDR3 in DNA: TGTGCCAGCAGTAGCATACCGGGGATTAATGAAAAACTGTTTTTT.

This chain joins TRBV5-4 and TRBJ2-3, with no clear D. Germline lookup yields CDR1 SGHNT and CDR2 YYREEE (reference sequence). The CDR3 totals 14 residues. V was shortened by 2 bases and J by 6 bases, with 13 bases between the two germline ends. The CDR3 here is CASSFPAGGDTQYF. The CDR3 DNA reads TGTGCCAGCAGCTTTCCCGCAGGTGGGGATACGCAGTATTTT.

The V gene is TRBV30, the J gene TRBJ1-2; 8 bases agree with TRBD1. The CDR3 runs to 14 residues. The V gene's germline CDR1 is GTSNPN and CDR2 SVGIG (reference sequence). J was trimmed by 1 base and V by 2 bases; bases with no gene match: 3. The CDR3 is CAWSRTGINYGYTF. CDR3 nucleotides: TGTGCCTGGAGTCGGACAGGGATTAACTATGGCTACACCTTC.

This clone came up a few times. At one end the junction does not follow the germline gene, possibly because of a read error. This rearrangement joins TRBV10-3 to TRBJ1-5; 7 bases are a match to TRBD1. The germline V gene has CDR1 ENHRY and CDR2 SYGVKD. CDR3 length equals 13 residues. CDR3: CAVRGGAGQPQHF. CDR3 DNA sequence: TGTGCCGTCAGAGGGGGCGCGGGGCAGCCCCAGCATTTT.